The 9 T cell receptor beta chains below all came from one sample that was sequenced in a study of breast tumors, draining lymph nodes, adjacent tissues. TCRdb ran MiXCR on the multiplex PCR reads and lists one entry per CDR3 protein. The data show about 270,000 distinct CDR3 sequences, over 30% seen once. Breast cancer patients provided tissue from their axillary draining lymph nodes. Sequenced: axillary lymph node tissue. The source is a female donor with breast cancer. Some clones in this sample may be carry-over from other donors' samples.

The CDR3 sequence: CAWSVTGAQQSYTF. In nucleotides, the CDR3 is TGTGCCTGGAGTGTAACAGGGGCCCAGCAGAGCTACACCTTC. The J gene is TRBJ1-2, the V gene TRBV30; TRBD1 aligns across 7 bases. Germline CDR1 is GTSNPN and CDR2 is SVGIG (reference sequence). Germline trimming cut 0 bases from V and 9 bases from J; bases unmatched to any gene: 10. The length of the CDR3 is 14 residues. Full variable domain (rest looked up from reference TRBV30 and TRBJ1-2): SQTIHQWPATLVQPVGSPLSLECTVEGTSNPNLYWYRQAAGRGLQLLFYSVGIGQISSEVPQNLSASRPQDRQFILSSKKLLLSDSGFYLCAWSVTGAQQSYTFGSGTRLTVV.

In its sample, this clonotype was seen many times. The chain has TRBV7-2 and TRBJ2-7; tentatively, D is TRBD1 (8 bases). Trimming left V 0 bases short and J 6 bases short, with 15 bases between. The CDR3 totals 15 residues. Germline V gene lookup returns CDR1 SGHTA and CDR2 FQGNSA. DNA for the CDR3: TGTGCCAGCAGCTTAGCGGACAGGGAGGGATTCGAGCAGTACTTC. This translates into CASSLADREGFEQYF.

This clonotype was recorded at least ten times. This sequence joins TRBV9 and TRBJ2-7, with 7 nucleotides matching TRBD2. The V gene's germline CDR1 is SGDLS and CDR2 YYNGEE. Trimming removed 0 bases from V and 6 bases from J; junction bases left unmatched: 12. The length of the CDR3 is 16 residues. The CDR3 DNA reads TGTGCCAGCAGCGTAGCCGAGGGAGGGCCCTCATCCGAGCAGTACTTC. Amino acids: CASSVAEGGPSSEQYF.

This clonotype was seen repeatedly, ten times or more. The genes are TRBV20-1 and TRBJ2-1, with 8 bases aligning to TRBD2. The CDR3 consists of 14 residues. The germline V gene encodes CDR1 DFQATT and CDR2 SNEGSKA (reference sequence). Trimming at V came to 6 bases and at J to 6 bases, leaving 10 bases not matched to a gene. The CDR3 loop reads CSALPGTRSNEQFF. The CDR3 DNA follows: TGCAGTGCGTTACCCGGGACTAGGTCCAATGAGCAGTTCTTC.

This clonotype appeared many times. The chain recombines TRBV5-8 with TRBJ2-1; the match to TRBD2 covers 8 bases. V shed 4 bases, J shed 6 bases, and the junction held 15 bases outside the gene matches. The CDR3 extends over 17 amino acids. Germline V lookup: CDR1 SGHTS, CDR2 YDEGEE. The CDR3 nucleotides read TGTGCCAGCAGCAAGGTAACGGGACTAGTTTTAGGCAATGAGCAGTTCTTC. This encodes CASSKVTGLVLGNEQFF. The full variable domain, rest sourced from reference TRBV5-8 and TRBJ2-1, is EAGVTQSPTHLIKTRGQQATLRCSPISGHTSVYWYQQALGLGLQFLLWYDEGEERNRGNFPPRFSGRQFPNYSSELNVNALELEDSALYLCASSKVTGLVLGNEQFFGPGTRLTVL.

V and J are TRBV18 and TRBJ2-1; 12 nucleotides match TRBD2. From germline, CDR1 is KGHSH and CDR2 LQKENI. The trim removed 10 bases at V and 9 bases at J, leaving 4 bases unmatched. This CDR3 has 12 residues. The CDR3 bases are TGTGCCATCGCGACTAGCGGGAGTGAGCAGTTCTTC. It specifies CAIATSGSEQFF.

Comment on this clonotype: This sequence may be a read error, since a much larger clone differs from it by one base. The CDR3 sequence: CASLLSGEFTGELFF. CDR3 nucleotide sequence: TGTGCCAGCCTGCTGTCCGGGGAGTTCACCGGGGAGCTGTTTTTT. This chain connects TRBV19 to TRBJ2-2; D may be TRBD2 (5 bases). The CDR3 contains 15 residues. Germline CDR1 is LNHDA and CDR2 is SQIVND (reference sequence). Between the trimmed V and J ends, which lost 9 bases and 4 bases, there was a span of 18 bases. Using reference TRBV19 and TRBJ2-2 for the parts outside the CDR3, the full variable domain is DGGITQSPKYLFRKEGQNVTLSCEQNLNHDAMYWYRQDPGQGLRLIYYSQIVNDFQKGDIAEGYSVSREKKESFPLTVTSAQKNPTAFYLCASLLSGEFTGELFFGEGSRLTVL.

This clonotype has more than one count but fewer than ten. The chain has TRBV3-1 and TRBJ2-1, with TRBD1 identical over 8 bases. Trimming cost V 7 bases and J 7 bases; bases outside gene matches: 9. This CDR3 is 14 amino acids long. CDR1 is LGHDT and CDR2 is YNNKEL in the germline V gene (reference sequence). CDR3 loop: CASTETGVRNEQFF. The CDR3, as DNA: TGTGCCAGCACAGAGACAGGGGTTCGGAATGAGCAGTTCTTC.

This clonotype was recorded at least ten times. The chain employs TRBV7-2 and TRBJ2-3, with 7 bases identical to TRBD2. With 1 base clipped from V and 4 bases from J, the junction kept 5 bases outside the gene matches. Germline V gives CDR1 SGHTA, CDR2 FQGNSA. The CDR3 loop spans 15 amino acids. The CDR3 spells CASSLVGGWADTQYF. The CDR3 DNA reads as TGTGCCAGCAGCTTAGTGGGAGGGTGGGCAGATACGCAGTATTTT.